The T cell receptor (beta chain) under discussion was sequenced for a study of vaccination and CD4 T cells after COVID-19. Study results and limitations: Post-vaccination, and not before, a median about 90% of reactive clones appeared in convalescent patients.

The junction had 2 bases not matched to a gene; V was cut back by 2 bases and J by 2 bases. Germline CDR1 SGHTA, CDR2 FQGNSA. The CDR3 runs to 15 residues. Oncomine TCR Beta short-read sequencing was applied to DNA from cultured CD4+ T cells. Each CDR3 protein gets one entry after TCRdb re-called the PCR reads with MiXCR. The profile shows around 15,000 distinct CDR3 sequences, around 48% of them singletons. In this sample, this clonotype turned up a few times. Its specificity is not known. Time point denoted: late sampling 161 to 241 days after vaccination in three convalescent patients. Sample treatment: approximately 11-day PBMC culture with coronavirus spike peptide pools or control peptides (ViraFEST assay).

The chain uses TRBV7-2 and TRBJ2-7, with TRBD2 identical over 11 bases. The sequence was collected from a human donor who had recovered from COVID-19. The sequencing used CD4+ T cells from blood, cultured in vitro, collected about 7 months after SARS-CoV-2 vaccination. The CDR3 loop reads CASSLLAGGTYEQYF. CDR3 DNA sequence: TGTGCCAGCAGCTTACTAGCGGGAGGTACCTACGAGCAGTACTTC.